This T cell receptor beta chain was profiled in a study of cytomegalovirus exposure and HLA in healthy donors. Study outcomes and limitations: Most subjects' HLA-A and HLA-B alleles were reportedly predicted from TCR beta sequences. The authors later found TCR association rates varying by HLA locus, with DRB1 most and HLA-C fewest.

The CDR3 runs to 13 residues. The germline V gene has CDR1 SNHLY and CDR2 FYNNEI. V was clipped by 3 bases and J by 6 bases, with 11 bases between them. PCR primers comprised 60 Vbeta and 13 Jbeta primers. The method was immunoSEQ multiplex PCR; TCRdb's version includes in-frame clones alone and lacks a portion of them. This sample has about 150,000 clones, with 76% found just once. In the case of this clone: Its antigen remains unknown.

The sequence came from a male donor in good health and CMV-seronegative. The rearrangement joins TRBV2 to TRBJ1-1; D is unclear. Sequenced sample: PBMCs. The CDR3 loop reads CASSDYKLSEAFF. DNA for the CDR3: TGTGCCAGCAGTGACTATAAGCTCTCTGAAGCTTTCTTT.